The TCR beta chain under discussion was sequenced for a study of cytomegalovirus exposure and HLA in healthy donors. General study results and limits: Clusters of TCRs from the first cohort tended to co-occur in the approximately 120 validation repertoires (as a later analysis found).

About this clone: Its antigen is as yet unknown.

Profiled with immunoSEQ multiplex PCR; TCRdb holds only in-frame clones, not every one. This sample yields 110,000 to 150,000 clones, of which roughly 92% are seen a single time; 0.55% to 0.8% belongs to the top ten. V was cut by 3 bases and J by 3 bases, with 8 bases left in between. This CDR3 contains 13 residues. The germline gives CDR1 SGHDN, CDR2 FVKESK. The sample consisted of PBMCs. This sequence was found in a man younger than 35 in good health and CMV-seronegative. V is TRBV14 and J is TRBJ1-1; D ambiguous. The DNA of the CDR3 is TGTGCCAGCAGCCAGCAGACTGACACTGAAGCTTTCTTT. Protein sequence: CASSQQTDTEAFF.